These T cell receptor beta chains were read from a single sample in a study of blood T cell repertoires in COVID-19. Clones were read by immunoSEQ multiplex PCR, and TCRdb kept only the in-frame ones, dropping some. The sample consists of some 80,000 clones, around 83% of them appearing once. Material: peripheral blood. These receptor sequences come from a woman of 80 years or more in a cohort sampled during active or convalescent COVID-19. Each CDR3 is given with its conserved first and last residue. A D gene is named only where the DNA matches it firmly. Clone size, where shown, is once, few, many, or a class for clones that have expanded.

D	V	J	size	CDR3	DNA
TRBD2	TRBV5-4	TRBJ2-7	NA	CASSSQAGVGEQYF	TGTGCCAGCAGCTCCCAAGCGGGAGTCGGCGAGCAGTACTTC
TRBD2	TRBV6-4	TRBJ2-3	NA	CASSDSGTSGTDTQYF	TGTGCCAGCAGTGACTCCGGGACTAGCGGCACAGATACGCAGTATTTT
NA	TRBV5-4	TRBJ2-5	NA	CASSLRGPETQYF	TGTGCCAGCAGCTTGCGGGGTCCGGAGACCCAGTACTTC
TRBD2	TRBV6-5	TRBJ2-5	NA	CASSFVAGGPGDQYF	TGTGCCAGCAGTTTTGTAGCGGGAGGGCCGGGGGACCAGTACTTC
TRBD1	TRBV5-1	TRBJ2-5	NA	CASSLNRGQETQYF	TGCGCCAGCAGCTTAAACAGGGGGCAAGAGACCCAGTACTTC
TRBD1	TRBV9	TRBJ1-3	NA	CASSVDAAGGGNTIYF	TGTGCCAGCAGCGTAGACGCGGCAGGGGGCGGAAACACCATATATTTT
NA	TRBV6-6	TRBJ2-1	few	CASSQGIGQISSYNEQFF	TGTGCCAGCAGTCAGGGAATAGGACAGATAAGCTCCTACAATGAGCAGTTCTTC
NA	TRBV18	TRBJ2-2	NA	CASSHYTGELFF	TGTGCCAGCTCACACTACACCGGGGAGCTGTTTTTT
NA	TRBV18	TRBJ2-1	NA	CASSPSYAEYNEQFF	TGTGCCAGCTCACCGAGTTACGCGGAGTACAATGAGCAGTTCTTC
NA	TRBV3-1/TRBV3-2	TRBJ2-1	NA	CASSQDRGRLNEQFF	TGTGCCAGCAGCCAAGACAGGGGTCGGTTGAATGAGCAGTTCTTC
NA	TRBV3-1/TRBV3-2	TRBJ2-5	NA	CASSQAGQETQYF	TGTGCCAGCAGCCAAGCAGGTCAAGAGACCCAGTACTTC
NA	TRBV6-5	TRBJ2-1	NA	CASSPTVADNEQFF	TGTGCCAGCAGTCCTACCGTGGCGGACAATGAGCAGTTCTTC
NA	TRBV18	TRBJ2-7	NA	CASSPLGTSYEQYF	TGTGCCAGCTCACCACTCGGGACTTCCTACGAGCAGTACTTC
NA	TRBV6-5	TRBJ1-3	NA	CASSYSFWTEGNTIYF	TGTGCCAGCAGTTACTCATTCTGGACAGAAGGAAACACCATATATTTT
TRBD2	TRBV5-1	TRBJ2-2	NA	CASSLPGLAGTGELFF	TGCGCCAGCAGCTTGCCAGGACTAGCGGGAACCGGGGAGCTGTTTTTT
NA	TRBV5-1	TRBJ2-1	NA	CASRPTGGMLAGAVYNEQFF	TGCGCCAGCAGGCCGACAGGGGGCATGCTAGCGGGAGCGGTCTACAATGAGCAGTTCTTC
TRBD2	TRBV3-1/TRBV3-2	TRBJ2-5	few	CASSPRTSGSSETQYF	TGTGCCAGCAGCCCCCGGACTAGCGGATCCTCAGAGACCCAGTACTTC
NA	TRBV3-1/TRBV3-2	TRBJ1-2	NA	CASSPLSSPGAGYGYTF	TGTGCCAGCAGCCCCCTGTCATCCCCAGGGGCCGGCTATGGCTACACCTTC
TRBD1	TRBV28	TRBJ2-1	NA	CASMRQGTNEQFF	TGTGCCAGCATGCGACAGGGAACCAATGAGCAGTTCTTC
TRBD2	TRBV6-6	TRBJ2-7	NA	CASSYSGGSSYEQYF	TGTGCCAGCAGTTACTCCGGCGGGAGTTCCTACGAGCAGTACTTC
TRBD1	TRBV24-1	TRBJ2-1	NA	CATSDFSGGNEQFF	TGTGCCACCAGTGATTTCTCAGGGGGTAATGAGCAGTTCTTC
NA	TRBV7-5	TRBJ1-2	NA	CARSLAERRRGYGYTF	TGTGCCAGAAGCTTAGCTGAGCGCCGAAGGGGCTATGGCTACACCTTC
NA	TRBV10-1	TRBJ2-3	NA	CASGRSTDTQYF	TGCGCCAGCGGGAGAAGTACAGATACGCAGTATTTT
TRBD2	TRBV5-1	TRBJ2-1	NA	CASVALAGTYNEQFF	TGCGCCAGCGTCGCTCTAGCGGGAACCTACAATGAGCAGTTCTTC
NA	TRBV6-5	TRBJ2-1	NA	CASSYGAGLNEQFF	TGTGCCAGCAGTTACGGGGCAGGGCTAAATGAGCAGTTCTTC
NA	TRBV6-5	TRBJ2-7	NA	CASSTRGYEQYF	TGTGCCAGCAGTACTCGGGGCTACGAGCAGTACTTC
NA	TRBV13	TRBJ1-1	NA	CASSPGTNTEAFF	TGTGCCAGCAGCCCCGGGACTAACACTGAAGCTTTCTTT
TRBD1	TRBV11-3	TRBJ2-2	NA	CASSHGTGPGPGELFF	TGTGCCAGCAGCCATGGGACAGGGCCGGGGCCCGGGGAGCTGTTTTTT